The 25 T cell receptor beta chains below come from one sample, sequenced in a study of technical replicates of blood from a few donors. Sequencing used immunoSEQ multiplex PCR; TCRdb keeps in-frame clones, though not all of them. The repertoire consists of 55,000 to 75,000 clones, with roughly 94% occurring once and the leading ten covering approximately 0.4%. Material: T cells isolated from PBMCs. These receptors all come from a human donor in good health.

This clone was detected only a few times. V gene TRBV12-5 combines with J gene TRBJ2-1, with TRBD2 matching over 8 bases. CDR3 size: 15 residues. V trimming: 6 bases; J trimming: 4 bases; junction bases outside the gene matches: 8. CDR1 is LGHNT and CDR2 is FRNRAP in the germline V gene. The CDR3 region is CASGGAGAGYNEQFF. CDR3 DNA: TGTGCTAGTGGGGGAGCGGGAGCGGGTTACAATGAGCAGTTCTTC.

The rearrangement joins TRBV7-2 to TRBJ2-7; possibly TRBD1 for D (5 bases). V shed 1 base and J shed 3 bases, with 22 bases lying between them. Germline V lookup: CDR1 SGHTA, CDR2 FQGNSA. The CDR3 length is 18 residues. The CDR3 reads CASSLEPTRALRVYEQYF. As DNA, the CDR3 is TGTGCCAGCAGCTTAGAACCCACCAGGGCCCTTAGGGTCTACGAGCAGTACTTC. The full variable domain, completed using reference TRBV7-2 and TRBJ2-7, is GAGVSQSPSNKVTEKGKDVELRCDPISGHTALYWYRQSLGQGLEFLIYFQGNSAPDKSGLPSDRFSAERTGGSVSTLTIQRTQQEDSAVYLCASSLEPTRALRVYEQYFGPGTRLTVT.

The genes are TRBV27 and TRBJ1-2; 7 bases are shared with TRBD1. Trimming cost V 6 bases and J 5 bases; bases outside gene matches: 3. The CDR3 consists of 12 residues. CDR1 and CDR2 (germline): MNHEY, SMNVEV (reference sequence). CDR3 loop: CASRDRIYGYTF. The CDR3 DNA sequence: TGTGCCAGCAGGGACAGGATTTATGGCTACACCTTC.

The chain is built from TRBV4-1 and TRBJ2-3; D is perhaps TRBD1 (6 bases). CDR3 size: 15 residues. Germline V gives CDR1 MGHRA, CDR2 YSYEKL. Trimming removed 3 bases from V and 0 bases from J, with 10 bases in between. DNA for the CDR3: TGCGCCAGCAGCCAGGGGGCCCGCAGCACAGATACGCAGTATTTT. Protein product: CASSQGARSTDTQYF.

The rearrangement links TRBV7-2 to TRBJ1-1; TRBD1 matches 7 bases. Germline V gene lookup returns CDR1 SGHTA and CDR2 FQGNSA. After removal of 4 bases from V and 4 bases from J, the junction contained 15 bases not matched to a gene. The CDR3 covers 17 residues. The CDR3 region has the DNA TGTGCCAGCAGCTCGACAGGGAACTCATACCGGGGCACTGAAGCTTTCTTT. Its protein product is CASSSTGNSYRGTEAFF.

The rearrangement links TRBV7-2 to TRBJ1-4, with 9 bases that match TRBD1. The J segment lost 4 bases and the V segment lost 5 bases, leaving 5 bases of the junction unmatched. The CDR3 sequence is 15 residues long. Germline assignment: CDR1 SGHTA and CDR2 FQGNSA. The CDR3 nucleotides are TGTGCCAGCAGCCCACGGACAGGGGATAATGAAAAACTGTTTTTT. It codes for CASSPRTGDNEKLFF.

The chain combines TRBV13 with TRBJ2-1; a possible D gene is TRBD2 (6 bases). V was cut by 1 base and J by 9 bases, with 7 bases left in between. The CDR3 contains 12 residues. Looked up from germline, CDR1 is PRHDT and CDR2 is FYEKMQ (reference sequence). CDR3 coding DNA: TGTGCCAGCAGCTTAGCGGGAGCTGAGCAGTTCTTC. Encoded protein: CASSLAGAEQFF.

J is TRBJ2-3 and V is TRBV11-3, with 8 nucleotides matching TRBD1. Germline trimming cut 5 bases from V and 6 bases from J; bases unmatched to any gene: 4. CDR1 SGHNT and CDR2 YENEEA come from the germline V gene. CDR3 length equals 13 residues. The CDR3 DNA is TGTGCCAGCAGCCCACAGGGGGAGGATACGCAGTATTTT. Translated: CASSPQGEDTQYF.

The rearrangement joins TRBV6-1 to TRBJ1-1; no clear D. The CDR3 contains 13 residues. Looked up from germline, CDR1 is MNHNS and CDR2 is SASEGT. V lost 2 bases and J 4 bases, leaving 8 bases between the germline ends. In DNA, the CDR3 is TGTGCCAGCAGTGAAATTGCGGTCACTGAAGCTTTCTTT. This gives the protein CASSEIAVTEAFF.

The chain joins TRBV19 to TRBJ1-1; a possible D gene is TRBD1 (6 bases). With 8 bases removed from V and 6 bases from J, the gap between germline ends came to 16 bases. This CDR3 contains 13 residues. Germline CDR1 is LNHDA and CDR2 is SQIVND (reference sequence). For the CDR3, the DNA is TGTGCCAGTGGCGACAGGACAGACGCTGAAGCTTTCTTT. Translating gives CASGDRTDAEAFF.

This chain connects TRBV5-1 to TRBJ1-2, with D unresolved. Between the trimmed V and J ends, which lost 4 bases and 2 bases, there was a span of 15 bases. Germline CDR1 and CDR2: SGHRS and YFSETQ. This CDR3 has 15 residues. CDR3 nucleotide sequence: TGCGCCAGCAGCCCGGAGGGAAATGCGAACTATGGCTACACCTTC. As protein: CASSPEGNANYGYTF. The variable domain in full, with the rest retrieved from reference TRBV5-1 and TRBJ1-2, is KAGVTQTPRYLIKTRGQQVTLSCSPISGHRSVSWYQQTPGQGLQFLFEYFSETQRNKGNFPGRFSGRQFSNSRSEMNVSTLELGDSALYLCASSPEGNANYGYTFGSGTRLTVV.

The chain recombines TRBV6-6 with TRBJ1-2, with D unclear. The CDR3 sequence is 13 residues long. Per the germline V gene, CDR1 is MNHNY and CDR2 is SVGAGI (reference sequence). V lost 6 bases to trimming and J lost 8 bases, with 16 bases between them. The CDR3 loop reads CASSPTLFRGYTF. DNA of the CDR3: TGTGCCAGCAGCCCTACGTTGTTTCGAGGCTACACCTTC.

V usage is TRBV5-4 and J usage is TRBJ2-7; no reliable D call. The ends were cut back, 2 bases at V and 4 bases at J, with 13 bases in the middle. In germline, CDR1 is SGHNT, CDR2 YYREEE (reference sequence). The CDR3 extends over 14 amino acids. CDR3 DNA sequence: TGTGCCAGCAGCTTTATTCAGAGGCCATACGAGCAGTACTTC. Its translation: CASSFIQRPYEQYF.

V gene TRBV9 combines with J gene TRBJ1-2; D is unclear. The CDR3 runs 13 residues. Deletions cut 3 bases from V and 4 bases from J, with 10 bases between. Germline V CDR1 and CDR2: SGDLS, YYNGEE. The CDR3 DNA follows: TGTGCCAGCAGCGCCATCTCGGGCTATGGCTACACCTTC. Translating gives CASSAISGYGYTF.

This chain uses TRBV11-3 with TRBJ2-2; D remains ambiguous. The CDR3 contains 14 residues. V was clipped by 4 bases and J by 5 bases, with 11 bases between them. In germline, CDR1 is SGHNT, CDR2 YENEEA. As DNA, the CDR3 is TGTGCCAGCAGCTCAGGAACTTCAACCGGGGAGCTGTTTTTT. Its translation is CASSSGTSTGELFF.

CDR3 sequence (DNA): TGTGCCAGCAGTCTCCCCGGGACAGGGGGCTACGAGCAGTACTTC. Its protein product is CASSLPGTGGYEQYF. The gene calls are TRBV27 and TRBJ2-7; 11 bases agree with TRBD1. Per germline, CDR1 MNHEY and CDR2 SMNVEV (reference sequence). The CDR3 contains 15 residues. The V and J ends lost 5 bases and 3 bases, in that order; junction bases with no gene match: 6.

CDR3 residues: CSVVGTGDAYGYTF. The CDR3 DNA sequence: TGCAGCGTTGTCGGGACAGGGGACGCCTATGGCTACACCTTC. This chain connects TRBV29-1 to TRBJ1-2; 10 positions match TRBD1. V trimming: 4 bases; J trimming: 4 bases; junction bases outside the gene matches: 6. CDR1 and CDR2 from the germline V gene are SQVTM and ANQGSEA. This CDR3 has 14 residues.

The V call is TRBV7-2, the J call TRBJ1-1; D might be TRBD1 (5 bases). Trimming cost V 3 bases and J 1 base, with 6 bases left between them. Germline CDR1 and CDR2: SGHTA and FQGNSA. The CDR3 contains 13 residues. The DNA of the CDR3 is TGTGCCAGCAGCTTTACAGGGAACACTGAAGCTTTCTTT. It is translated as CASSFTGNTEAFF. Combining the CDR3 with reference TRBV7-2 and TRBJ1-1 gives the whole variable domain GAGVSQSPSNKVTEKGKDVELRCDPISGHTALYWYRQSLGQGLEFLIYFQGNSAPDKSGLPSDRFSAERTGGSVSTLTIQRTQQEDSAVYLCASSFTGNTEAFFGQGTRLTVV.

The chain joins TRBV2 to TRBJ1-1, with TRBD1 matching over 9 bases. The CDR3 is made up of 16 amino acids. Germline V gene data show CDR1 as SNHLY and CDR2 as FYNNEI. The V segment lost 4 bases and the J segment 5 bases; nucleotides outside the gene matches: 11. CDR3 in DNA: TGTGCCAGCAGTGTTCCAAGGACAGGGGCGGAGACTGAAGCTTTCTTT. This gives the protein CASSVPRTGAETEAFF.

The genes are TRBV10-1 and TRBJ2-7; TRBD1 might be the D (6 bases). Germline CDR1 WNHNN, CDR2 SYGVQD (reference sequence). The CDR3 runs 13 residues. Trimming took 8 bases from V and 0 from J, leaving 11 bases between them. CDR3: CASSGDPSYEQYF. DNA of the CDR3: TGCGCCAGCTCAGGGGATCCCTCCTACGAGCAGTACTTC.

J is TRBJ2-1 and V is TRBV9; D is undetermined. Trimming left V 4 bases short and J 1 base short, with 12 bases between. The length of the CDR3 is 15 residues. Germline CDR1 and CDR2: SGDLS and YYNGEE. The chain's CDR3 is CASSLSASSYNEQFF. The CDR3 DNA reads TGTGCCAGCAGCTTAAGCGCCTCTTCCTACAATGAGCAGTTCTTC.

This sequence joins TRBV5-6 and TRBJ1-2; 11 bases align to TRBD1. This CDR3 is 17 amino acids long. The J segment lost 8 bases and the V segment lost 0 bases, leaving 12 bases of the junction unmatched. Germline lookup yields CDR1 SGHDT and CDR2 YYEEEE. The CDR3 spells CASSLEGQGAHFIGYTF. The DNA of the CDR3 is TGTGCCAGCAGCTTGGAAGGACAGGGGGCGCATTTTATCGGCTACACCTTC.

This clone was seen only a few times. The gene calls are TRBV2 and TRBJ2-7; TRBD1 agrees at 9 bases. The V gene's germline CDR1 is SNHLY and CDR2 FYNNEI. The CDR3 totals 17 residues. After removal of 7 bases from V and 1 base from J, the junction contained 14 bases not matched to a gene. The CDR3 sequence is CASKAYFGQGNSYEQYF. CDR3 DNA sequence: TGTGCCAGCAAAGCTTACTTTGGACAGGGGAATTCCTACGAGCAGTACTTC.

A single count supports this clone. The J gene is TRBJ1-1, the V gene TRBV7-8; D uncertain. CDR3 length equals 15 residues. The V gene lost 5 bases and the J gene lost 5 bases, with 18 bases spanning the gap. The germline V gene encodes CDR1 SGHVS and CDR2 FQNEAQ. CDR3 DNA: TGTGCCAGCAGCCGCCAACCCCCAACGCGGACTGAAGCTTTCTTT. It codes for CASSRQPPTRTEAFF. Drawing the rest from reference TRBV7-8 and TRBJ1-1, the complete variable domain is GAGVSQSPRYKVAKRGQDVALRCDPISGHVSLFWYQQALGQGPEFLTYFQNEAQLDKSGLPSDRFFAERPEGSVSTLKIQRTQQEDSAVYLCASSRQPPTRTEAFFGQGTRLTVV.

The V and J genes are TRBV10-2 and TRBJ1-5, with TRBD1 matching 7 bases. Trimming at V came to 7 bases and at J to 3 bases, leaving 24 bases not matched to a gene. Germline-derived CDR1 and CDR2 are WSHSY and SAAADI. The CDR3 totals 20 residues. The CDR3: CASITPGTARLEFPNQPQHF. CDR3 nucleotides: TGCGCCAGCATAACCCCGGGGACAGCCAGGCTCGAGTTCCCCAATCAGCCCCAGCATTTT.